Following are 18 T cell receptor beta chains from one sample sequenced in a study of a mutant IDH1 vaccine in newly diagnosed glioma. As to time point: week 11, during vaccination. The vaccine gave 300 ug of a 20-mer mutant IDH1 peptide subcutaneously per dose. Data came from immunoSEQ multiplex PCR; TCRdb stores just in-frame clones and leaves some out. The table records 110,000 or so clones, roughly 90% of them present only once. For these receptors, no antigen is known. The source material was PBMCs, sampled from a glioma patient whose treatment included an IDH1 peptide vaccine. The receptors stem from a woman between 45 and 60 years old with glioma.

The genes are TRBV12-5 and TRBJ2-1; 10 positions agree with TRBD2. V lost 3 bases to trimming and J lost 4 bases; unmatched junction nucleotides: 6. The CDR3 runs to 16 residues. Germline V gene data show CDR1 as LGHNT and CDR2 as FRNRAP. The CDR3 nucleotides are TGTGCTAGTGGTTTTCGGACTAGCGGTACATACAATGAGCAGTTCTTC. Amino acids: CASGFRTSGTYNEQFF.

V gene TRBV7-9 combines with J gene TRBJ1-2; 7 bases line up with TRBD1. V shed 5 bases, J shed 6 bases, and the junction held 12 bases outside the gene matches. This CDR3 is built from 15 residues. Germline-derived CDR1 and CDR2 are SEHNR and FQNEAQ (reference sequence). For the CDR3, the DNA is TGTGCCAGCAGCCTCAGAGGACGGACAGGAGATGGCTACACCTTC. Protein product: CASSLRGRTGDGYTF. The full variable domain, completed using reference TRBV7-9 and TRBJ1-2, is DTGVSQNPRHKITKRGQNVTFRCDPISEHNRLYWYRQTLGQGPEFLTYFQNEAQLEKSRLLSDRFSAERPKGSFSTLEIQRTEQGDSAMYLCASSLRGRTGDGYTFGSGTRLTVV.

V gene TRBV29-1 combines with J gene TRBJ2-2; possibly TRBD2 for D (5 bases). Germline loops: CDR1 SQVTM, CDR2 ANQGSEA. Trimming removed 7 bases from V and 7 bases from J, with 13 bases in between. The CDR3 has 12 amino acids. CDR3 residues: CSGGDLGGELFF. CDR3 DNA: TGCAGCGGGGGAGACCTGGGCGGGGAGCTGTTTTTT.

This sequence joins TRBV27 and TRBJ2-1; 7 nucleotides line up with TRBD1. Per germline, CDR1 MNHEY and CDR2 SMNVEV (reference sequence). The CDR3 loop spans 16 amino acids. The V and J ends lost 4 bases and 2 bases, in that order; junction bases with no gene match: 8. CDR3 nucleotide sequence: TGTGCCAGCAGTTCCCCAGACAGGGTAACCTACAATGAGCAGTTCTTC. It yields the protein CASSSPDRVTYNEQFF.

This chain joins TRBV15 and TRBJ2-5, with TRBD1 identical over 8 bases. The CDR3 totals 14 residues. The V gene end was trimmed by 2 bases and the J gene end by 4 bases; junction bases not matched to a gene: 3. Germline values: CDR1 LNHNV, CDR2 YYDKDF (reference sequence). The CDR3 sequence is CATSRQGAGETQYF. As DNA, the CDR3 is TGTGCCACCAGCAGACAGGGGGCGGGAGAGACCCAGTACTTC.

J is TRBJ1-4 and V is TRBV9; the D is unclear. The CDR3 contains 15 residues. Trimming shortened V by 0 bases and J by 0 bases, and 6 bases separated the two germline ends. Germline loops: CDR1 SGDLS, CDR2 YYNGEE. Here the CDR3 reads CASSVAGSTNEKLFF. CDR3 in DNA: TGTGCCAGCAGCGTAGCTGGTTCAACTAATGAAAAACTGTTTTTT.

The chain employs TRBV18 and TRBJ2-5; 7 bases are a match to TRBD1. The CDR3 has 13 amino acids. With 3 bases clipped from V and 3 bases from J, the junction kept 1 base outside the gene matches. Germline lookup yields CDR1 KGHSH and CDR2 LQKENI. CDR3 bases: TGTGCCAGCTCACCCGGGACAGAAGAGACCCAGTACTTC. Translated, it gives CASSPGTEETQYF.

CDR3 bases: TGTGCCAGCCTAGCAGCGACAGAGACCCAGTACTTC. Translated, it gives CASLAATETQYF. V and J are TRBV28 and TRBJ2-5; possible D gene TRBD2, 5 bases. V gave up 8 bases and J gave up 4 bases, with 11 bases separating them. CDR1 and CDR2 from the germline V gene are MDHEN and SYDVKM. CDR3 length equals 12 residues.

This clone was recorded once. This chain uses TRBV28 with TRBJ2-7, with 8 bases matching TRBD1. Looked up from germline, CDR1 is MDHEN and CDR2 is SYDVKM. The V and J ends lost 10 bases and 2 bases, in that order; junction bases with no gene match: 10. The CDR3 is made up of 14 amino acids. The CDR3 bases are TGTGCCACCCAGACGGGACAGGTAACCTACGAGCAGTACTTC. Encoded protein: CATQTGQVTYEQYF.

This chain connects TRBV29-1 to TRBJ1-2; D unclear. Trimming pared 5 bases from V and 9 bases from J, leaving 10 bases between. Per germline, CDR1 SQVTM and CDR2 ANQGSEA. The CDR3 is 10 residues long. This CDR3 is CSVHDTSYTF. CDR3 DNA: TGCAGCGTTCACGACACTAGCTACACCTTC.

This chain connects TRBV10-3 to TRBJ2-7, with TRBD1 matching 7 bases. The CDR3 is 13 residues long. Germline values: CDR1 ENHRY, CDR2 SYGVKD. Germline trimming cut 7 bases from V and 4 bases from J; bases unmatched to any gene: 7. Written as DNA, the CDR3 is TGTGCCATCAATATAGGGGGCGGGTACGAGCAGTACTTC. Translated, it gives CAINIGGGYEQYF.

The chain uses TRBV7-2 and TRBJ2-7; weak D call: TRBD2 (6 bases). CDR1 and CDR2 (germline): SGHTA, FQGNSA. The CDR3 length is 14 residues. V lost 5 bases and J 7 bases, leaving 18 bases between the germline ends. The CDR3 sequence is CASSPRDFGGEQYF. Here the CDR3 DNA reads TGTGCCAGCAGCCCCCGGGACTTCGGGGGAGAGCAGTACTTC.

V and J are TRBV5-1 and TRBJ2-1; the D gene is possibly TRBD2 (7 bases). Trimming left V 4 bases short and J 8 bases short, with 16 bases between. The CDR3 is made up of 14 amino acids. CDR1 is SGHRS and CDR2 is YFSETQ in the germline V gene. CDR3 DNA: TGCGCCAGCAGCCTACAAGGGGGGGTCTATGAGCAGTTCTTC. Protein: CASSLQGGVYEQFF.

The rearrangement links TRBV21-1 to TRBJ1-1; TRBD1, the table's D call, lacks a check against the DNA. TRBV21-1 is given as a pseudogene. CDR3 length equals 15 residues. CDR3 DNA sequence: TGTGCCAGCAGCGCTTCCGGGACACCGAACACTGAAGCTTTCTTT. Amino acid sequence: CASSASGTPNTEAFF.

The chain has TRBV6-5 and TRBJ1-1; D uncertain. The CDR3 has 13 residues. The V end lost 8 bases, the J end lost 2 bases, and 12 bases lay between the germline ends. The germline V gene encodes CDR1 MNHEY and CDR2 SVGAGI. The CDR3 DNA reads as TGTGCCAGCCTGGGGAAGGGAAACACTGAAGCTTTCTTT. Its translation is CASLGKGNTEAFF.

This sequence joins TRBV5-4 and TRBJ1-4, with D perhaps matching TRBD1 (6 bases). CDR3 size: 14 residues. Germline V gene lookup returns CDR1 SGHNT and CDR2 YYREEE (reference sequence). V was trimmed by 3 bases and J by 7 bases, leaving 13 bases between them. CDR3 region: CASSSRGRAEKLFF. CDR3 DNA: TGTGCCAGCAGCTCCAGGGGAAGGGCTGAAAAACTGTTTTTT.

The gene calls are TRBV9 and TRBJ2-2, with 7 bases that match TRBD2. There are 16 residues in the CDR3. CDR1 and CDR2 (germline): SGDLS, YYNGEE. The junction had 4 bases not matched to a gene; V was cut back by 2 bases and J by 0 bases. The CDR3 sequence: CASSVKRESNTGELFF. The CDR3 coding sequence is TGTGCCAGCAGCGTCAAGCGGGAATCGAACACCGGGGAGCTGTTTTTT.

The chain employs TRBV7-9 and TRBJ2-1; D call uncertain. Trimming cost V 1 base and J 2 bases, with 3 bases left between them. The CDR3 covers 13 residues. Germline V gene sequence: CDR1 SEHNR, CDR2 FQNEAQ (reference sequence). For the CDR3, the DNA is TGTGCCAGCAGCTTAGGACCCTACAATGAGCAGTTCTTC. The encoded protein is CASSLGPYNEQFF.